Sequencing of this TCR beta chain was carried out in a study of shared clonotypes between healthy human individuals. A split of CD4+ cells into CD45RA+ naive and CD45RA-negative memory subsets was performed. V lost 8 bases, J lost 6 bases, and 18 bases lay in between. Germline V gene data show CDR1 as SQVTM and CDR2 as ANQGSEA. The CDR3 is 13 residues long. Clones were read by immunoSEQ multiplex PCR, and TCRdb kept only the in-frame ones, dropping some. The data show some 2,100,000 clones, almost 96% seen once. This chain uses TRBV29-1 with TRBJ2-3, with D perhaps TRBD2 (7 bases). The sample comprised naive CD4+ T cells sorted from blood. This sample's subset: CD45RA+ positively selected. The origin of this receptor is a man younger than 35 in good health. CDR3 nucleotide sequence: TGCAGCCCGGGGCGGGGGCCCGGTGATACGCAGTATTTT. Residues: CSPGRGPGDTQYF.